The following is a TCR beta chain sequence with its context. Its antigen is currently unknown. This sample stems from a study of T cell responses to AZD1222 COVID-19 vaccine. Findings of the study overall: Vaccine-associated CD4 TCRs spanned spike, dominant at 160-218 and 743-854. Repertoires were collected only later (after the peak T cell response had occurred).

Germline CDR1 and CDR2: DFQATT and SNEGSKA (reference sequence). CDR3 size: 11 residues. V was clipped by 2 bases and J by 3 bases, with 2 bases between them. Profiling relied on immunoSEQ multiplex PCR, and the TCRdb table lists in-frame clones only, not all of them. The sample yields about 130,000 clones, 90% to 95% seen once. The input for sequencing was peripheral blood, taken 28 days after the second AZD1222 dose. This TCR derives from an adult who received the AZD1222 COVID-19 vaccine. J is TRBJ2-1 and V is TRBV20-1; the D is unclear. The CDR3 coding sequence is TGCAGTGCTAGAAACTACAATGAGCAGTTCTTC. This encodes CSARNYNEQFF.